Given below is one T cell receptor (beta chain) in context. This entry comes from a study of shared clonotypes between healthy human individuals. At the level of the study: Each donor's CD4 naive and CD4 memory cells filled three plates apiece, CD8 naive two, and CD8 memory one.

Germline V lookup: CDR1 SGDLS, CDR2 YYNGEE. This CDR3 contains 16 residues. Trimming shortened V by 0 bases and J by 2 bases, and 12 bases separated the two germline ends. CD45RA+ naive and CD45RA-negative memory subsets were separated from CD4+ cells. At deep level, the assay was performed. Here immunoSEQ multiplex PCR was the method, and the copy in TCRdb shows in-frame clones only, minus some. Among some 2.4 million clones, 80% to 95% were seen once, and the ten largest hold roughly 0.39%. This receptor was taken from a man aged 18 to 35 in good health. Some clones in this sample may be carry-over from other donors' samples. The sequenced material came from naive CD4+ T cells from PBMCs. Subset given: CD45RA+ positively selected. V is TRBV9 and J is TRBJ1-3; unclear D gene. Written as DNA, the CDR3 is TGTGCCAGCAGCGTAGGCGAGGGCGGCACTGGAAACACCATATATTTT. Translation gives CASSVGEGGTGNTIYF.